The clone carrying this T cell receptor (beta chain) has just a few counts. The sample holds other DNA sequences that translate to the same CDR3. This record comes from a study of blood T cell repertoires in COVID-19. Study information: Acute-phase and convalescent COVID-19 samples originated in the United States, Italy and Spain. The analysed material was cDNA or gDNA that came from T cells, B-cell-depleted T cells, or PBMCs.

J gave up 0 bases and V 4 bases, and 2 bases lay outside the gene matches. Germline V gene data show CDR1 as LGHDT and CDR2 as YNNKEL (reference sequence). The CDR3 has 15 amino acids. As handled by the study authors: It was from reference gene primer amplification that nucleated cell counts were estimated. The method was immunoSEQ multiplex PCR; TCRdb's version includes in-frame clones alone and lacks a portion of them. The V and J calls and clone size come from that table; D and trimming were worked out from the DNA. The sample lists a few hundred thousand clones, approximately 88% seen once, with roughly 1.2% in the top ten.

The sequencing sample was made of PBMCs or T cells enriched from blood (not recorded which). The sequence was obtained from a woman between 35 and 50 years old with acute COVID-19. V is TRBV3-1 (or the pseudogene TRBV3-2) and J is TRBJ2-3, with 9 positions matching TRBD2. Here the CDR3 DNA reads TGTGCCAGCAGCCCGACTAGCGGAAGCACAGATACGCAGTATTTT. Translating it yields CASSPTSGSTDTQYF.